Only a few counts were recorded for the clone carrying this T cell receptor beta chain. Its antigen is currently unknown. Here immunoSEQ multiplex PCR was the method, and the copy in TCRdb shows in-frame clones only, minus some. The profile shows approximately 120,000 clones, roughly 84% of them singletons. The CDR3 totals 16 residues. Germline lookup yields CDR1 MNHEY and CDR2 SMNVEV (reference sequence). V was cut by 6 bases and J by 6 bases, with 21 bases left in between. This record belongs to a study of T cell responses to AZD1222 COVID-19 vaccine. On the study more broadly: Pooled samples include second doses given at about 4 or 12 weeks.

Study findings and constraints: Females outnumbered males among donors, who were mostly white British; clonal diversity was possibly underestimated. At study baseline, merely roughly 6 AZD1222 recipients were seropositive. Nearly half of spike-specific TCRs reportedly target unmutated variant regions.

This receptor was identified in an adult in good health. The chain combines TRBV27 with TRBJ1-5; perhaps TRBD1 as D (6 bases). The specimen comprised peripheral blood, sampled on day 0 of AZD1222 vaccination. The CDR3 region has the DNA TGTGCCAGCAGAGGATTGGTGCCGAGGGGGGGTCAGCCCCAGCATTTT. It encodes CASRGLVPRGGQPQHF.